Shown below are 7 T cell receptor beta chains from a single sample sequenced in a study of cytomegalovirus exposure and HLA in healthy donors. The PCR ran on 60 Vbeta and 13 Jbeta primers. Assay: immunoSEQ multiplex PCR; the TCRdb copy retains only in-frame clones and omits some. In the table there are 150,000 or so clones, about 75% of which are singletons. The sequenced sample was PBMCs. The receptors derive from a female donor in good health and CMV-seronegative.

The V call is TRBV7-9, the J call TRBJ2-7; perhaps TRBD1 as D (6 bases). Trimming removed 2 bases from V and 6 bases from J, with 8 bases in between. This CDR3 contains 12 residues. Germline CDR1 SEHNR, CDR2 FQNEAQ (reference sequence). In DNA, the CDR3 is TGTGCCAGCAGCTTAATGGGGGCCGAGCAGTACTTC. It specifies CASSLMGAEQYF. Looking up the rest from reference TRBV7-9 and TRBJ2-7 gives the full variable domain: DTGVSQNPRHKITKRGQNVTFRCDPISEHNRLYWYRQTLGQGPEFLTYFQNEAQLEKSRLLSDRFSAERPKGSFSTLEIQRTEQGDSAMYLCASSLMGAEQYFGPGTRLTVT.

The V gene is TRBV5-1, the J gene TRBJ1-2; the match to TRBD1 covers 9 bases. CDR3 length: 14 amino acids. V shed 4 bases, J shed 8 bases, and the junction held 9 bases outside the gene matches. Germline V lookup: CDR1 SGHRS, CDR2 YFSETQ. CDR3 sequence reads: CASSTGTGLTGYTF. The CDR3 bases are TGCGCCAGCAGCACTGGGACAGGGCTTACGGGCTACACCTTC.

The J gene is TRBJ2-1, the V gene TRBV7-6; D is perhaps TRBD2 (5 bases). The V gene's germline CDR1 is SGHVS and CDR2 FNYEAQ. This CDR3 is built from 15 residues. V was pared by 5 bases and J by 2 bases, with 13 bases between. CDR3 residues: CASSRVSGTYNEQFF. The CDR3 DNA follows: TGTGCCAGCAGCCGGGTCTCCGGGACCTACAATGAGCAGTTCTTC.

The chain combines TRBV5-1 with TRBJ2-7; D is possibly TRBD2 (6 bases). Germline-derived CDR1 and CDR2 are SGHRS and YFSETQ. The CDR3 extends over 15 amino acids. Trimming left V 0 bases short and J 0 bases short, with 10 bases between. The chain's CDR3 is CASSLAPGSSYEQYF. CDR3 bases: TGCGCCAGCAGCTTGGCCCCCGGGAGCTCCTACGAGCAGTACTTC. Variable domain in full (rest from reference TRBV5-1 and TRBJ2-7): KAGVTQTPRYLIKTRGQQVTLSCSPISGHRSVSWYQQTPGQGLQFLFEYFSETQRNKGNFPGRFSGRQFSNSRSEMNVSTLELGDSALYLCASSLAPGSSYEQYFGPGTRLTVT.

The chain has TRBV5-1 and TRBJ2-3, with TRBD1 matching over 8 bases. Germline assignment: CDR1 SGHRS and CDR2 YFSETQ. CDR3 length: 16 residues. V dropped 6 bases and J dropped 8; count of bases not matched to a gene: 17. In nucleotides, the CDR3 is TGCGCCAGCACCAAAACAGGGGGTTCTCTTAGGGTTACGCAGTATTTT. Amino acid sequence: CASTKTGGSLRVTQYF.

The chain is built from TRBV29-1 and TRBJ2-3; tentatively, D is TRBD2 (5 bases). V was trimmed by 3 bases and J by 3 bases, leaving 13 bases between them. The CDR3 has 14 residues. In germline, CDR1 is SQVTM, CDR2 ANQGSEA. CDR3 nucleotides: TGCAGCGTTGAGAGTCCGGCGGGTACAGATACGCAGTATTTT. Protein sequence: CSVESPAGTDTQYF.

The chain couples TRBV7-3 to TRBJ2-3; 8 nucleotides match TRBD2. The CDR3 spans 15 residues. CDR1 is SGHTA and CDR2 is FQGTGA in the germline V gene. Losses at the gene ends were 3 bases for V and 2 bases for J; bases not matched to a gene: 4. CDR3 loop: CASSFHGGATDTQYF. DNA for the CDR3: TGTGCCAGCAGCTTTCACGGGGGGGCCACAGATACGCAGTATTTT.